The 15 T cell receptor beta chains given below trace back to one sample, sequenced in a study of cytomegalovirus exposure and HLA in healthy donors. In the PCR, 60 Vbeta and 13 Jbeta primers were used. The assay was immunoSEQ multiplex PCR, and TCRdb's table has in-frame clones only and misses some. The data contain 50,000 to 70,000 clones, approximately 80% of them seen just once; the ten biggest clones take up approximately 6%. The specimen was PBMCs. Source of these receptors: a male donor in good health and CMV-seronegative.

The chain employs TRBV19 and TRBJ1-5; D call uncertain. The germline V gene has CDR1 LNHDA and CDR2 SQIVND (reference sequence). Trimming cost V 2 bases and J 3 bases, with 14 bases left between them. This CDR3 spans 16 amino acids. This CDR3 is CASSIYFGISNQPQHF. CDR3 bases: TGTGCCAGTAGTATATATTTCGGGATCTCCAATCAGCCCCAGCATTTT.

V is TRBV5-1 and J is TRBJ1-1; the match to TRBD1 covers 7 bases. The CDR3 loop spans 18 amino acids. J was trimmed by 4 bases and V by 5 bases; bases with no gene match: 20. The germline V gene encodes CDR1 SGHRS and CDR2 YFSETQ. CDR3: CASSRLERGRGGSTEAFF. CDR3 bases: TGCGCCAGCAGTCGCTTAGAGAGGGGGCGCGGGGGGAGCACTGAAGCTTTCTTT.

This clone was counted a few times. The chain joins TRBV5-1 to TRBJ2-7, with a tentative D call TRBD1 (6 bases). The CDR3 has 17 amino acids. Trimming removed 4 bases at V and 6 bases at J, with 26 bases between. The germline V gene has CDR1 SGHRS and CDR2 YFSETQ. CDR3 loop: CASSLVVFGGSPSEQYF. CDR3 in DNA: TGCGCCAGCAGCCTGGTCGTTTTTGGGGGCTCCCCGAGCGAGCAGTACTTC.

The chain recombines TRBV7-6 with TRBJ2-7, with D unresolved. V was pared by 0 bases and J by 3 bases, with 6 bases between. CDR3 size: 13 residues. Germline CDR1 and CDR2: SGHVS and FNYEAQ. Here the CDR3 reads CASSLAQYYEQYF. In DNA form, the CDR3 reads TGTGCCAGCAGCTTAGCACAGTACTACGAGCAGTACTTC.

This chain uses TRBV9 with TRBJ2-7, with D unresolved. The CDR3 covers 15 residues. Germline CDR1 SGDLS, CDR2 YYNGEE. Trimming left V 0 bases short and J 4 bases short, with 14 bases between. CDR3: CASSVGWQALYEQYF. CDR3 nucleotides: TGTGCCAGCAGCGTAGGGTGGCAGGCCTTGTACGAGCAGTACTTC.

V usage is TRBV19 and J usage is TRBJ1-5; 7 bases line up with TRBD1. The CDR3 has 14 amino acids. Per germline, CDR1 LNHDA and CDR2 SQIVND (reference sequence). V lost 7 bases and J lost 2; bases outside the gene matches: 5. CDR3 region: CASTDTGGNQPQHF. The CDR3 coding sequence is TGTGCCAGTACCGACACAGGGGGCAATCAGCCCCAGCATTTT.

The gene calls are TRBV21-1 and TRBJ2-3; the table gives TRBD1 as D, unverified against the DNA. TRBV21-1 is designated a pseudogene. The CDR3 is 19 amino acids. CDR3 sequence (DNA): TGTGCCAGCAGCAAAGAAAACCCCGGACAGGCGTTGTCCACAGATACGCAGTATTTT. It specifies CASSKENPGQALSTDTQYF.

The chain has TRBV6-6 and TRBJ1-2, with 8 bases matching TRBD1. This CDR3 is built from 14 residues. Trimming took 2 bases from V and 7 from J; bases not matched to a gene: 6. Germline CDR1 and CDR2: MNHNY and SVGAGI (reference sequence). CDR3 residues: CASSYPPGGSGYTF. In DNA form, the CDR3 reads TGTGCCAGCAGTTACCCTCCAGGGGGCAGTGGCTACACCTTC.

The rearrangement joins TRBV5-6 to TRBJ1-6, with a possible D match to TRBD1 (6 bases). The germline V and J ends were trimmed by 4 bases and 6 bases, with 20 bases remaining between them. Germline V gene data show CDR1 as SGHDT and CDR2 as YYEEEE. The CDR3 sequence is 17 residues long. CDR3 in amino acids: CASSLDRRWPPNSPLHF. Here the CDR3 DNA reads TGTGCCAGCAGCCTAGACAGGAGATGGCCACCTAATTCACCCCTCCACTTT.

This chain joins TRBV6-5 and TRBJ1-1; no firm D call. The germline V and J ends were trimmed by 5 bases and 2 bases, with 15 bases remaining between them. The V gene's germline CDR1 is MNHEY and CDR2 SVGAGI. The CDR3 has 15 amino acids. The CDR3 DNA is TGTGCCAGCAGTAACCCAAGGCCGGGAAACACTGAAGCTTTCTTT. Translation gives CASSNPRPGNTEAFF.

This clone has more than one count but fewer than ten. The chain has TRBV19 and TRBJ2-7, with 8 bases fitting TRBD1. The J segment lost 0 bases and the V segment lost 6 bases, leaving 4 bases of the junction unmatched. The CDR3 spans 14 residues. Germline CDR1 and CDR2: LNHDA and SQIVND (reference sequence). CDR3 loop: CASSPGGPSYEQYF. In DNA form, the CDR3 reads TGTGCCAGTAGCCCAGGGGGCCCCTCCTACGAGCAGTACTTC.

V and J are TRBV7-2 and TRBJ2-4; TRBD1 aligns across 7 bases. CDR1 and CDR2 from the germline V gene are SGHTA and FQGNSA. The CDR3 has 13 residues. With 5 bases clipped from V and 5 bases from J, the junction kept 3 bases outside the gene matches. CDR3 coding DNA: TGTGCCAGCAGCAAAGGACAGGAAAACATTCAGTACTTC. Translation gives CASSKGQENIQYF.

This chain connects TRBV11-2 to TRBJ2-7, with 8 bases that match TRBD1. Trimming took 1 base from V and 3 from J; bases not matched to a gene: 8. The CDR3 covers 16 residues. The germline V gene encodes CDR1 SGHAT and CDR2 FQNNGV. CDR3 DNA sequence: TGTGCCAGCAGCTTAGGAGACAGGGGTCGCCGCTACGAGCAGTACTTC. This codes for CASSLGDRGRRYEQYF.

The chain combines TRBV5-1 with TRBJ2-5; unclear D gene. The CDR3 has 14 amino acids. Trimming stripped 0 bases from V and 1 base from J, with 7 bases between. Germline V gene lookup returns CDR1 SGHRS and CDR2 YFSETQ. CDR3 in amino acids: CASSLARFQETQYF. For the CDR3, the DNA is TGCGCCAGCAGCTTGGCGCGGTTCCAAGAGACCCAGTACTTC.

The genes are TRBV14 and TRBJ1-4, with D uncertain. Germline loops: CDR1 SGHDN, CDR2 FVKESK. The CDR3 is 13 residues long. V gave up 1 base and J gave up 8 bases, with 8 bases separating them. The CDR3 sequence is CASSQGAKEKLFF. As DNA, the CDR3 is TGTGCCAGCAGCCAAGGGGCAAAAGAAAAACTGTTTTTT.